The 23 T cell receptor beta chains below all came from one sample that was sequenced in a study of blood T cell repertoires in COVID-19. Sequenced by immunoSEQ multiplex PCR; TCRdb stores in-frame clones only, minus some. The repertoire holds tens of thousands of clones, approximately 78% seen once, with under 30% in the top ten. The sample taken for sequencing was peripheral blood. These receptors came from a human donor in a cohort sampled during active COVID-19.

The chain recombines TRBV6-6 with TRBJ2-7; 13 nucleotides match TRBD2. The CDR3 runs 15 residues. Germline-derived CDR1 and CDR2 are MNHNY and SVGAGI (reference sequence). Trimming removed 4 bases from V and 4 bases from J; junction bases left unmatched: 4. The CDR3 nucleotides are TGTGCCAGCAGTTTTAGACTAGCGGGGGGTTACGAGCAGTACTTC. As protein: CASSFRLAGGYEQYF.

The V and J genes are TRBV19 and TRBJ1-2; 8 bases align to TRBD1. Germline CDR1 is LNHDA and CDR2 is SQIVND (reference sequence). With 5 bases clipped from V and 4 bases from J, the junction kept 6 bases outside the gene matches. The CDR3 covers 14 residues. The CDR3 is CASSPPQGGYGYTF. The CDR3 DNA reads as TGTGCCAGTAGTCCCCCACAGGGGGGCTATGGCTACACCTTC.

The genes are TRBV4-1 and TRBJ2-2; D perhaps matches TRBD2 (7 bases). The V end was cut by 1 base, the J end by 6 bases, with 12 bases between. This CDR3 has 15 amino acids. CDR1 is MGHRA, CDR2 YSYEKL, per germline. DNA for the CDR3: TGCGCCAGCAGCCAAGCCGGCGGGGGCGCCGGGGAGCTGTTTTTT. Residues: CASSQAGGGAGELFF.

This clone has just one count. This rearrangement joins TRBV15 to TRBJ2-1; D unclear. Between the trimmed V and J ends, which lost 0 bases and 1 base, there was a span of 7 bases. The length of the CDR3 is 15 residues. Germline V gives CDR1 LNHNV, CDR2 YYDKDF (reference sequence). CDR3 in DNA: TGTGCCACCAGCAGAGATGCGGTTTCCTACAATGAGCAGTTCTTC. This sequence encodes CATSRDAVSYNEQFF.

Only one count was recorded for this clone. The J gene is TRBJ2-7, the V gene TRBV18; 7 bases match TRBD2. CDR1 and CDR2 (germline): KGHSH, LQKENI. This CDR3 has 16 residues. V dropped 4 bases and J dropped 3; count of bases not matched to a gene: 12. Here the CDR3 DNA reads TGTGCCAGCTCACGGGGGGGAAGCAGGGCCGGCTACGAGCAGTACTTC. This gives the protein CASSRGGSRAGYEQYF.

The chain uses TRBV19 and TRBJ1-6; D gene uncertain. Trimming shortened V by 11 bases and J by 0 bases, and 11 bases separated the two germline ends. Germline V gene sequence: CDR1 LNHDA, CDR2 SQIVND (reference sequence). The CDR3 has 14 amino acids. The CDR3 DNA is TGTGCCGTAGGAGGGAGCTCCTATAATTCACCCCTCCACTTT. Residues: CAVGGSSYNSPLHF.

The chain uses TRBV5-1 and TRBJ2-2; 8 nucleotides align to TRBD1. V lost 4 bases to trimming and J lost 6 bases; unmatched junction nucleotides: 11. CDR1 is SGHRS and CDR2 is YFSETQ in the germline V gene. The CDR3 totals 16 residues. The CDR3 DNA reads as TGCGCCAGCAGCCTGCCGAGGACAGGGAGCCCCGGGGAGCTGTTTTTT. This gives the protein CASSLPRTGSPGELFF.

This chain uses TRBV21-1 with TRBJ1-4; TRBD1, as called in the table, went unchecked against the DNA. TRBV21-1 is termed a pseudogene. CDR3 length: 14 residues. CDR3 DNA: TGTGCCAGCAGCGCCCAGGGGGTGGATGAAAAACTGTTTTTT. This translates into CASSAQGVDEKLFF.

The rearrangement uses TRBV5-1 and TRBJ2-5; D is possibly TRBD1 (6 bases). Germline V gene data show CDR1 as SGHRS and CDR2 as YFSETQ. V lost 5 bases and J 1 base, leaving 9 bases between the germline ends. This CDR3 is 13 amino acids long. CDR3 loop: CASRRQVQETQYF. CDR3 coding DNA: TGCGCCAGCAGAAGACAGGTCCAAGAGACCCAGTACTTC.

The chain recombines TRBV19 with TRBJ2-1; 12 bases are shared with TRBD2. The CDR3 is 19 amino acids. CDR1 and CDR2 (germline): LNHDA, SQIVND (reference sequence). V lost 0 bases and J lost 0; bases outside the gene matches: 6. The CDR3: CASSIDRLAGATSYNEQFF. Written as DNA, the CDR3 is TGTGCCAGTAGTATAGATCGACTAGCGGGGGCAACCTCCTACAATGAGCAGTTCTTC.

This chain links TRBV29-1 with TRBJ2-3; 8 positions agree with TRBD1. There are 16 residues in the CDR3. Germline V gives CDR1 SQVTM, CDR2 ANQGSEA. Losses at the gene ends were 7 bases for V and 1 base for J; bases not matched to a gene: 13. The CDR3 here is CSARTGGVIGTDTQYF. Written as DNA, the CDR3 is TGCAGCGCCCGCACAGGGGGTGTGATAGGCACAGATACGCAGTATTTT.

This rearrangement joins TRBV21-1 to TRBJ2-5; the table gives TRBD1 as D, unverified against the DNA. TRBV21-1 counts as a pseudogene. The CDR3 has 15 residues. CDR3 sequence (DNA): TGTGCCAGCAGCCGTCGGCCCGGACAGGGGGAGACCCAGTACTTC. It translates to CASSRRPGQGETQYF.

This clone has just one count. The chain recombines TRBV6-6 with TRBJ2-7, with D possibly being TRBD2 (7 bases). Germline CDR1 is MNHNY and CDR2 is SVGAGI (reference sequence). Trimming pared 0 bases from V and 4 bases from J, leaving 16 bases between. This CDR3 spans 16 amino acids. The CDR3 DNA follows: TGTGCCAGCAGTTACTCGAGGGGGGGTAGCGGGTACGAGCAGTACTTC. This codes for CASSYSRGGSGYEQYF.

The rearrangement uses TRBV10-3 and TRBJ2-7; 7 bases line up with TRBD1. CDR1 is ENHRY, CDR2 SYGVKD, per germline. V lost 0 bases and J lost 2; bases outside the gene matches: 1. The CDR3 consists of 14 residues. CDR3 sequence reads: CAISESGTAYEQYF. For the CDR3, the DNA is TGTGCCATCAGTGAGTCCGGGACAGCCTACGAGCAGTACTTC.

CDR3 nucleotides: TGTGCCAGCAGCTTGGGAGGAGGCTCTGGAAACACCATATATTTT. It encodes CASSLGGGSGNTIYF. This chain connects TRBV5-6 to TRBJ1-3; D not resolved. CDR1 and CDR2 (germline): SGHDT, YYEEEE. Trimming removed 0 bases at V and 0 bases at J, with 7 bases between. CDR3 length: 15 residues. Together with reference TRBV5-6 and TRBJ1-3, the CDR3 gives the full variable domain: DAGVTQSPTHLIKTRGQQVTLRCSPKSGHDTVSWYQQALGQGPQFIFQYYEEEERQRGNFPDRFSGHQFPNYSSELNVNALLLGDSALYLCASSLGGGSGNTIYFGEGSWLTVV.

J is TRBJ2-2 and V is TRBV9, with a tentative D call TRBD2 (6 bases). This CDR3 contains 16 residues. The ends were cut back, 2 bases at V and 6 bases at J, with 17 bases in the middle. CDR1 and CDR2 (germline): SGDLS, YYNGEE. This chain's CDR3 is CASSVPRDRRAGELFF. The CDR3 coding sequence is TGTGCCAGCAGCGTTCCGCGGGACCGGCGGGCCGGGGAGCTGTTTTTT.

The chain employs TRBV29-1 and TRBJ1-3, with D hard to call. Trimming stripped 4 bases from V and 0 bases from J, with 13 bases between. The CDR3 runs to 15 residues. Germline V lookup: CDR1 SQVTM, CDR2 ANQGSEA. For the CDR3, the DNA is TGCAGCGTTGTCTCCAGAATGTCCTCTGGAAACACCATATATTTT. It encodes CSVVSRMSSGNTIYF.

This chain uses TRBV9 with TRBJ2-2; weak D call: TRBD2 (5 bases). The CDR3 consists of 16 residues. The germline CDR1 and CDR2 sequences are SGDLS and YYNGEE. V gave up 4 bases and J gave up 0 bases, with 13 bases separating them. CDR3 region: CASSTQPGSNTGELFF. The CDR3, as DNA: TGTGCCAGCAGCACCCAACCGGGATCGAACACCGGGGAGCTGTTTTTT.

The chain combines TRBV11-3 with TRBJ1-2; the match to TRBD1 covers 9 bases. In germline, CDR1 is SGHNT, CDR2 YENEEA. The CDR3 totals 13 residues. The V segment lost 4 bases and the J segment 7 bases; nucleotides outside the gene matches: 4. In DNA form, the CDR3 reads TGTGCCAGCAGCTCGACAGGGGGACGTGGCTACACCTTC. Residues: CASSSTGGRGYTF.

The CDR3 region is CASSEGGNSPLHF. CDR3 sequence (DNA): TGTGCCAGCAGTGAGGGGGGGAATTCACCCCTCCACTTT. The chain recombines TRBV2 with TRBJ1-6, with D possibly being TRBD1 (5 bases). The CDR3 is 13 residues long. Between the trimmed V and J ends, which lost 3 bases and 7 bases, there was a span of 7 bases. CDR1 and CDR2 from the germline V gene are SNHLY and FYNNEI.

In this sample, this clone turned up a few times. The chain employs TRBV29-1 and TRBJ2-5, with 7 bases fitting TRBD2. The CDR3 sequence is 14 residues long. Germline CDR1 is SQVTM and CDR2 is ANQGSEA. Trimming at V came to 3 bases and at J to 2 bases, leaving 6 bases not matched to a gene. The CDR3 loop is CSVDGGRGQETQYF. CDR3 DNA sequence: TGCAGCGTTGACGGGGGGAGAGGGCAAGAGACCCAGTACTTC.

This clone has only a few counts. The gene calls are TRBV6-6 and TRBJ2-1, with 8 positions matching TRBD2. The germline V gene has CDR1 MNHNY and CDR2 SVGAGI (reference sequence). J gave up 15 bases and V 2 bases, and 18 bases lay outside the gene matches. The CDR3 sequence is 16 residues long. Here the CDR3 reads CASSYNEGLRGDLAFF. In DNA form, the CDR3 reads TGTGCCAGCAGTTACAATGAGGGACTGCGGGGGGATCTTGCGTTCTTC.

The gene calls are TRBV7-9 and TRBJ2-5; the match to TRBD2 covers 9 bases. This CDR3 has 16 residues. CDR1 is SEHNR and CDR2 is FQNEAQ in the germline V gene (reference sequence). V trimming: 1 base; J trimming: 1 base; junction bases outside the gene matches: 4. CDR3 in DNA: TGTGCCAGCAGCTTAGTTAGCGGGGGATTCCAAGAGACCCAGTACTTC. This codes for CASSLVSGGFQETQYF.